The rows below give T cell receptor beta chains drawn from one sample of a study of technical replicates of blood from a handful of donors. Method: immunoSEQ multiplex PCR; TCRdb's copy keeps in-frame clones and lacks some. The sample shows about 72,000 clones, 80% to 95% of them seen only once. Sequencing was carried out using T cells isolated from PBMCs. Every receptor here comes from a human donor in good health. The CDR3 runs from the conserved cysteine through the conserved F or W. D genes are given only for firm matches. The size field is filled for only some rows; it gives once, few, many or a size class.

clone_size,v_call,j_call,d_call,cdr3_nt,cdr3_aa
-,TRBV7-9,TRBJ2-1,-,TGTGCCAGCAGCCCCCCTATAAGGGGAAGGGACAATGAGCAGTTCTTC,CASSPPIRGRDNEQFF
-,TRBV12-5,TRBJ1-2,-,TGTGCTAGTGGTTCGGGACTCTATGGCTACACCTTC,CASGSGLYGYTF
-,TRBV7-7,TRBJ2-7,TRBD2,TGTGCCAGCAGCTTTAGACTAGCGGACACGTACGAGCAGTACTTC,CASSFRLADTYEQYF
-,TRBV28,TRBJ2-7,-,TGTGCCAGCAGTAGGGGGTTACCCTACGAGCAGTACTTC,CASSRGLPYEQYF
-,TRBV27,TRBJ2-2,-,TGTGCCAGCAGTACACAATACACCGGGGAGCTGTTTTTT,CASSTQYTGELFF
once,TRBV7-9,TRBJ2-1,-,TGTGCCAGCAGCCCTATGACAGGAAAGCAGTTCTTC,CASSPMTGKQFF
-,TRBV9,TRBJ1-1,TRBD1,TGTGCCAGCAGCCCGACAGGGGTAAACACTGAAGCTTTCTTT,CASSPTGVNTEAFF
-,TRBV7-9,TRBJ2-7,-,TGTGCCAGCAGCTTTGGGTCATGGGGCCTGTACGAGCAGTACTTC,CASSFGSWGLYEQYF
-,TRBV10-1,TRBJ1-5,TRBD1,TGCGCCAGCAGAAACCGGGACAGAAAAGGCAATCAGCCCCAGCATTTT,CASRNRDRKGNQPQHF
-,TRBV6-1,TRBJ2-1,-,TGTGCCAGCAGGGACTCCGACTCCTGGAAAGAGCAGTTCTTC,CASRDSDSWKEQFF
-,TRBV13,TRBJ2-7,-,TGTGCCAGCAGCCAGGACAAATACGAGCAGTACTTC,CASSQDKYEQYF
-,TRBV6-5,TRBJ2-5,-,TGTGCCAGCAGCCGCTGGAGGAAAGAGACCCAGTACTTC,CASSRWRKETQYF
-,TRBV4-3,TRBJ1-1,TRBD1,TGCGCCAGCAGCCCGACAGGGAGCACTGAAGCTTTCTTT,CASSPTGSTEAFF
-,TRBV2,TRBJ2-3,-,TGTGCCAGCAATGCGGTCCTCAGCACAGATACGCAGTATTTT,CASNAVLSTDTQYF
-,TRBV5-6,TRBJ1-2,-,TGTGCCAGCAGCGTGAGAGGACAGTGGTATGGCTACACCTTC,CASSVRGQWYGYTF
-,TRBV7-2,TRBJ2-7,-,TGTGCCAGCAGCTTTAGCGGATCGTCCTACGAGCAGTACTTC,CASSFSGSSYEQYF
-,TRBV2,TRBJ1-4,-,TGTGCCAGCAGCCCTAAAGAGCCAGGCCGAAAACTGTTTTTT,CASSPKEPGRKLFF
-,TRBV7-9,TRBJ2-7,-,TGTGCCAGCAGCGTAGGCCCGGCTAGCTCAGCCTACGAGCAGTACTTC,CASSVGPASSAYEQYF
-,TRBV27,TRBJ2-7,TRBD1,TGTGCCAGCAGGGCCCGAGACAGGGGGCACTACGAGCAGTACTTC,CASRARDRGHYEQYF
-,TRBV19,TRBJ2-6,-,TGTGCCAGCTCAGGGGCTGGGGCCAACGTCCTGACTTTC,CASSGAGANVLTF
-,TRBV29-1,TRBJ2-2,-,TGCAGCGTTGCGAGGGCAGGGGTACGCGGGGAGCTGTTTTTT,CSVARAGVRGELFF
-,TRBV2,TRBJ1-5,TRBD1,TGTGCCAGCAGCTGGACAGGACAAAGCAATCAGCCCCAGCATTTT,CASSWTGQSNQPQHF
-,TRBV18,TRBJ2-7,-,TGTGCCAGCTCGCCCACCCGGTCCGACTACGAGCAGTACTTC,CASSPTRSDYEQYF
-,TRBV20-1,TRBJ1-2,TRBD1,TGCAGTGCTAGACAGGGGGCGGGCTACACCTTC,CSARQGAGYTF
-,TRBV27,TRBJ1-1,-,TGTGCCAGCAGTCCGGGGGGGGTCGCTGAAGCTTTCTTT,CASSPGGVAEAFF
-,TRBV30,TRBJ2-1,TRBD1,TGTGCCTGGAGTGTACAGGGGGCTTCGTACAATGAGCAGTTCTTC,CAWSVQGASYNEQFF
-,TRBV30,TRBJ1-2,TRBD1,TGTGCCTGGAGAAGACAGGGCTCAGTCTATGGCTACACCTTC,CAWRRQGSVYGYTF
-,TRBV4-1,TRBJ1-1,-,TGCGCCAGCCGATGGCTAGGGGGTAGCACTGAAGCTTTCTTT,CASRWLGGSTEAFF
-,TRBV10-1,TRBJ2-3,-,TGCGCCAGCAGTGATGGGAGTTGGGATACGCAGTATTTT,CASSDGSWDTQYF
-,TRBV2,TRBJ1-1,-,TGTGCCAGCAGCGAAACCAGGGGAGCTACTGAAGCTTTCTTT,CASSETRGATEAFF
-,TRBV5-4,TRBJ2-7,-,TGTGCCAGCAGCTTGGAACAGGGGAGGTCCTACGAGCAGTACTTC,CASSLEQGRSYEQYF
-,TRBV5-8,TRBJ2-7,TRBD2,TGTGCCAGCTTAGCGGGATACTACGAGCAGTACTTC,CASLAGYYEQYF
-,TRBV19,TRBJ2-3,-,TGTGCCAGTAGTATACTAGGCATGAACACCCGCACAGATACGCAGTATTTT,CASSILGMNTRTDTQYF
-,TRBV7-9,TRBJ1-1,-,TGTGCCAGCAGCTTAGCCCGAGAGGTCACTGAAGCTTTCTTT,CASSLAREVTEAFF
-,TRBV5-1,TRBJ2-7,TRBD2,TGCGCCAGCAGCGAGAGCGGGAGGGCCTACGAGCAGTACTTC,CASSESGRAYEQYF
-,TRBV5-4,TRBJ2-7,TRBD1,TGTGCCAGCAGCCACCCGGGACAGGCGCCCTACGAGCAGTACTTC,CASSHPGQAPYEQYF
once,TRBV10-2,TRBJ2-1,TRBD2,TGCGCCAGCAGATTAGCGGGAGGGCTTAATGAGCAGTTCTTC,CASRLAGGLNEQFF
-,TRBV9,TRBJ2-3,TRBD2,TGTGCCAGCAGCGCCCCGAGAAGCGGGAGTCTCACAGATACGCAGTATTTT,CASSAPRSGSLTDTQYF
-,TRBV11-1,TRBJ2-7,TRBD2,TGTGCCAGCAGCACAGGGACTAGCGGGAGCAACGAGCAGTACTTC,CASSTGTSGSNEQYF
-,TRBV5-8,TRBJ2-1,TRBD2,TGTGCCAGCAGCCCCTGGACTAGCGGGAGTCGGCATGAGCAGTTCTTC,CASSPWTSGSRHEQFF
-,TRBV11-2,TRBJ1-2,-,TGTGCCAGCAGCTTAGATGGCGGTAGCTGGGGCTACACCTTC,CASSLDGGSWGYTF